The 24 T cell receptor beta chains below all came from one sample that was sequenced in a study of blood T cell repertoires in COVID-19. TCRdb's table, derived via immunoSEQ multiplex PCR, lists solely in-frame clones and lacks some. The data show roughly 68,000 clones, with about 88% seen just once and around a tenth held by the top ten. Sequencing input: PBMCs or T cells enriched from blood (not recorded which). Receptor source: a woman aged 40 to 55 who had recovered from COVID-19.

This chain uses TRBV6-5 with TRBJ1-2; 7 positions match TRBD1. Germline V gives CDR1 MNHEY, CDR2 SVGAGI. Losses at the gene ends were 7 bases for V and 0 bases for J; bases not matched to a gene: 5. The CDR3 loop spans 14 amino acids. The CDR3 sequence is CASIGDRANYGYTF. The CDR3 nucleotides are TGTGCCAGCATCGGGGACAGAGCTAACTATGGCTACACCTTC.

The chain links TRBV7-8 to TRBJ1-3; D gene ambiguous. Germline assignment: CDR1 SGHVS and CDR2 FQNEAQ. The CDR3 contains 16 residues. Trimming stripped 0 bases from V and 0 bases from J, with 9 bases between. CDR3 in DNA: TGTGCCAGCAGCTTAGCGGGCCGCAGCTCTGGAAACACCATATATTTT. It codes for CASSLAGRSSGNTIYF.

This chain joins TRBV3-1 (or the pseudogene TRBV3-2) and TRBJ2-7; TRBD2 agrees at 7 bases. Germline CDR1 and CDR2: LGHDT and YNNKEL (reference sequence). The length of the CDR3 is 15 residues. V lost 1 base and J lost 5; bases outside the gene matches: 8. The CDR3 is CASSQGEGGIHEQYF. In DNA form, the CDR3 reads TGTGCCAGCAGCCAAGGCGAGGGAGGGATCCACGAGCAGTACTTC.

This clone is a singleton in its sample. The chain links TRBV3-1 (or the pseudogene TRBV3-2) to TRBJ1-1; a weak D match, TRBD1 (6 bases). This CDR3 comprises 14 residues. The germline V and J ends were trimmed by 4 bases and 2 bases, with 11 bases remaining between them. Per germline, CDR1 LGHDT and CDR2 YNNKEL (reference sequence). CDR3 bases: TGTGCCAGCAGCCGGCTGGACAGAAACACTGAAGCTTTCTTT. Residues: CASSRLDRNTEAFF.

The chain couples TRBV9 to TRBJ2-2, with 8 nucleotides matching TRBD2. V lost 5 bases, J lost 5 bases, and 2 bases stayed unmatched. The CDR3 runs 13 residues. Per germline, CDR1 SGDLS and CDR2 YYNGEE. The CDR3 DNA is TGTGCCAGCAGTCGGGAGGGGACCGGGGAGCTGTTTTTT. Its protein is CASSREGTGELFF.

The chain joins TRBV19 to TRBJ2-7, with D perhaps matching TRBD1 (6 bases). Trimming removed 6 bases at V and 0 bases at J, with 12 bases between. The CDR3 extends over 14 amino acids. Germline V CDR1 and CDR2: LNHDA, SQIVND (reference sequence). CDR3 region: CASRGTRTSYEQYF. The CDR3 nucleotides read TGTGCCAGTAGAGGGACACGGACCTCCTACGAGCAGTACTTC.

The rearrangement uses TRBV2 and TRBJ1-6; 8 bases line up with TRBD1. The CDR3 extends over 14 amino acids. The V segment lost 6 bases and the J segment 15 bases; nucleotides outside the gene matches: 13. Germline V CDR1 and CDR2: SNHLY, FYNNEI. CDR3 DNA sequence: TGTGCCAGCAGAACCGGGACAGGAGACACTCACCTCCACTTT. Protein product: CASRTGTGDTHLHF.

The gene calls are TRBV5-1 and TRBJ2-7, with TRBD2 identical over 7 bases. J was trimmed by 1 base and V by 3 bases; bases with no gene match: 4. In germline, CDR1 is SGHRS, CDR2 YFSETQ. This CDR3 region has 14 residues. CDR3 residues: CASSSGGRSYEQYF. The CDR3 coding sequence is TGCGCCAGCAGCTCCGGGGGGAGGTCCTACGAGCAGTACTTC.

V and J are TRBV7-2 and TRBJ1-2; weak D call: TRBD1 (6 bases). Germline V lookup: CDR1 SGHTA, CDR2 FQGNSA. There are 14 residues in the CDR3. The V end lost 5 bases, the J end lost 5 bases, and 15 bases lay between the germline ends. CDR3 amino acids: CASSPRQASYGYTF. The CDR3 nucleotides are TGTGCCAGCAGCCCAAGACAGGCGAGTTATGGCTACACCTTC.

J is TRBJ2-5 and V is TRBV7-2; tentatively, D is TRBD1 (5 bases). This CDR3 spans 18 amino acids. Looked up from germline, CDR1 is SGHTA and CDR2 is FQGNSA. V was cut by 4 bases and J by 1 base, with 22 bases left in between. The CDR3 region is CASSSRSPLTGAQETQYF. Written as DNA, the CDR3 is TGTGCCAGCAGCTCTCGTTCCCCCCTTACAGGAGCCCAAGAGACCCAGTACTTC.

The chain carries TRBV19 and TRBJ2-5; 9 bases are a match to TRBD2. This CDR3 has 14 residues. Germline V gives CDR1 LNHDA, CDR2 SQIVND (reference sequence). V shed 8 bases and J 7 bases; nucleotides not matched to a gene: 11. The CDR3 sequence: CASHPGLAQGTQYF. DNA of the CDR3: TGTGCCAGTCACCCGGGACTAGCTCAGGGGACCCAGTACTTC.

J is TRBJ1-3 and V is TRBV6-1, with 9 bases lining up with TRBD1. The CDR3 loop spans 16 amino acids. The trim removed 3 bases at V and 4 bases at J, leaving 7 bases unmatched. Germline V gene data show CDR1 as MNHNS and CDR2 as SASEGT. The CDR3 is CASSDTGGASGNTIYF. DNA for the CDR3: TGTGCCAGCAGTGATACAGGGGGCGCGTCAGGAAACACCATATATTTT.

V gene TRBV6-4 combines with J gene TRBJ2-1, with 8 bases aligning to TRBD2. CDR1 is MRHNA, CDR2 SNTAGT, per germline. This CDR3 region has 15 residues. With V trimmed by 4 bases and J by 0 bases, 2 bases remained unmatched. The CDR3 nucleotides are TGTGCCAGCAGTGTCGGGGGGGTCTCCTACAATGAGCAGTTCTTC. Protein sequence: CASSVGGVSYNEQFF.

The rearrangement uses TRBV7-8 and TRBJ2-3; 10 nucleotides align to TRBD2. This CDR3 comprises 16 residues. Germline trimming cut 1 base from V and 10 bases from J; bases unmatched to any gene: 11. The germline gives CDR1 SGHVS, CDR2 FQNEAQ. Here the CDR3 DNA reads TGTGCCAGCAGCTTAGTACTAGCGGGGAGGCCCGGGGCGCAGTATTTT. As protein: CASSLVLAGRPGAQYF. The complete variable domain, with remaining parts taken from reference TRBV7-8 and TRBJ2-3, reads GAGVSQSPRYKVAKRGQDVALRCDPISGHVSLFWYQQALGQGPEFLTYFQNEAQLDKSGLPSDRFFAERPEGSVSTLKIQRTQQEDSAVYLCASSLVLAGRPGAQYFGPGTRLTVL.

This clone was counted a few times. J is TRBJ1-3 and V is TRBV7-2; D not certain. The CDR3 runs 13 residues. From germline, CDR1 is SGHTA and CDR2 FQGNSA. V gave up 4 bases and J gave up 8 bases, with 12 bases separating them. Here the CDR3 reads CASSSRPRDTIYF. CDR3 nucleotide sequence: TGTGCCAGCAGCTCCAGACCGAGGGACACCATATATTTT.

This rearrangement joins TRBV5-1 to TRBJ2-1, with D maybe TRBD1 (6 bases). This CDR3 is built from 13 residues. Per germline, CDR1 SGHRS and CDR2 YFSETQ. Deletions cut 5 bases from V and 7 bases from J, with 13 bases between. CDR3 nucleotides: TGCGCCAGCAGAGTCAGGGGAAGGAATGAGCAGTTCTTC. Its translation is CASRVRGRNEQFF. The variable domain in full, with the rest retrieved from reference TRBV5-1 and TRBJ2-1, is KAGVTQTPRYLIKTRGQQVTLSCSPISGHRSVSWYQQTPGQGLQFLFEYFSETQRNKGNFPGRFSGRQFSNSRSEMNVSTLELGDSALYLCASRVRGRNEQFFGPGTRLTVL.

For the CDR3, the DNA is TGTGCCAGCAGCCGTACAGTGGACTACGAGCAGTACTTC. It translates to CASSRTVDYEQYF. V gene TRBV12-3 or TRBV12-4 combines with J gene TRBJ2-7; D is unclear. The CDR3 extends over 13 amino acids. The V and J ends lost 6 bases and 3 bases respectively, with 12 bases between them.

The V gene is TRBV5-1, the J gene TRBJ1-1; 10 nucleotides line up with TRBD1. CDR3 length: 16 residues. Germline CDR1 and CDR2: SGHRS and YFSETQ. The junction had 8 bases not matched to a gene; V was cut back by 2 bases and J by 4 bases. CDR3 protein: CASSFQSGTGATEAFF. Written as DNA, the CDR3 is TGCGCCAGCAGCTTTCAGTCCGGGACAGGGGCCACTGAAGCTTTCTTT.

The chain has TRBV12-3 or TRBV12-4 and TRBJ1-3; D may be TRBD1 (5 bases). V dropped 0 bases and J dropped 8 bases, with 5 bases sitting between them. The CDR3 runs 12 residues. In DNA, the CDR3 is TGTGCCAGCAGTTTAGCAGGGGACACCATATATTTT. Its translation is CASSLAGDTIYF.

This clone has a single count. The chain carries TRBV3-1 (or the pseudogene TRBV3-2) and TRBJ2-1, with 10 nucleotides matching TRBD2. CDR3 length equals 15 residues. The trim removed 3 bases at V and 9 bases at J, leaving 8 bases unmatched. The germline gives CDR1 LGHDT, CDR2 YNNKEL (reference sequence). CDR3 DNA sequence: TGTGCCAGCAGCCAGGGGAGCGGGGGGGCCCGTGAGCAGTTCTTC. This gives the protein CASSQGSGGAREQFF.

This chain connects TRBV5-1 to TRBJ1-4; 9 nucleotides match TRBD1. The CDR3 length is 16 residues. The germline gives CDR1 SGHRS, CDR2 YFSETQ. The V gene end was trimmed by 0 bases and the J gene end by 8 bases; junction bases not matched to a gene: 8. The CDR3 nucleotides read TGCGCCAGCAGCTTGGGGGACAGGGTTATAAGAGAAAAACTGTTTTTT. Encoded protein: CASSLGDRVIREKLFF.

This CDR3 is CASSLQRGNYGYTF. The CDR3 DNA reads as TGTGCCAGCAGCCTACAAAGGGGCAACTATGGCTACACCTTC. The rearrangement joins TRBV5-5 to TRBJ1-2, with D possibly matching TRBD1 (5 bases). Germline loops: CDR1 SGHKS, CDR2 YYEKEE (reference sequence). This CDR3 has 14 residues. Trimming removed 4 bases from V and 2 bases from J, with 12 bases in between.

This clone was observed a single time. This chain uses TRBV7-8 with TRBJ2-3, with TRBD1 as a possible D gene (6 bases). CDR1 SGHVS and CDR2 FQNEAQ come from the germline V gene. Trimming took off 6 bases at V and 2 bases at J, with 15 bases between the two ends. This CDR3 comprises 15 residues. In nucleotides, the CDR3 is TGTGCCAGCAGGAGGGGGTCAGGGACCACAGATACGCAGTATTTT. This gives the protein CASRRGSGTTDTQYF.

The V and J genes are TRBV6-5 and TRBJ1-1; 7 bases are shared with TRBD1. CDR1 MNHEY and CDR2 SVGAGI come from the germline V gene. Trimming took 2 bases from V and 5 from J; bases not matched to a gene: 8. This CDR3 is built from 15 residues. CDR3 loop: CASSYGTGVGTEAFF. In DNA, the CDR3 is TGTGCCAGCAGTTACGGAACAGGGGTCGGTACTGAAGCTTTCTTT.